This T cell receptor (beta chain) was retrieved from a study of T cell changes during pregnancy in multiple sclerosis. The assay was immunoSEQ multiplex PCR, and TCRdb's table has in-frame clones only and misses some. The sample consists of some 100,000 clones, around 92% of them appearing once. CDR3 length equals 17 residues. Trimming cost V 5 bases and J 0 bases, with 17 bases left between them. Germline V gene data show CDR1 as LNHDA and CDR2 as SQIVND (reference sequence). The specimen was peripheral blood, collected in the second trimester of pregnancy. The gene calls are TRBV19 and TRBJ1-5; D is possibly TRBD1 (5 bases). The receptor was isolated from a female donor with multiple sclerosis, enrolled in a pregnancy study. The CDR3 DNA follows: TGTGCCAGTAGTTATCCCGGGGGAGGGGATAGCAATCAGCCCCAGCATTTT. It yields the protein CASSYPGGGDSNQPQHF.